This T cell receptor beta chain stems from a study of T cell responses to AZD1222 COVID-19 vaccine. Overall study context: Second-dose intervals near 4 or 12 weeks were combined. Study-wide findings and caveats: Scientists sampled the repertoires only once the peak T cell response had passed. Nearly half of spike-specific TCRs reportedly target variant regions that are unmutated in the B.1.351 and B.1.1.7 variants. It should be noted that donors were predominantly white British and more often female, and clonal diversity was possibly underestimated.

Regarding this clone: Antigen unknown.

The germline V gene encodes CDR1 SGHRS and CDR2 YFSETQ. This CDR3 spans 13 amino acids. V gave up 0 bases and J gave up 3 bases, with 7 bases separating them. TCRdb keeps only in-frame clones here, not all; method: immunoSEQ multiplex PCR. The sample carries approximately 99,000 clones, about 82% recorded once. Sequenced here: peripheral blood, sampled on day 0 of AZD1222 vaccination. The sequence came from an adult in good health. The genes are TRBV5-1 and TRBJ2-7; no clear D gene. The DNA for the CDR3 is TGCGCCAGCAGCTTGGGTTTTATCTACGAGCAGTACTTC. Its translation: CASSLGFIYEQYF.